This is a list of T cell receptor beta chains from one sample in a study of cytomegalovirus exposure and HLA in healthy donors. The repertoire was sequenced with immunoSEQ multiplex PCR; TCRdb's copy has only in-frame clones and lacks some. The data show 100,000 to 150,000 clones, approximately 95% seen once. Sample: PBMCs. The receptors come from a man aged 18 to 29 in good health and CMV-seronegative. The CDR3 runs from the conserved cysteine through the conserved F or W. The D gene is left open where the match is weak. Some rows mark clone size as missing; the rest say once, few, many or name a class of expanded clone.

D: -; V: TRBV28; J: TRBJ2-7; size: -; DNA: TGTGCCAGCACCCAATGGGAGGCGGGGCTAAACGAGCAGTACTTC; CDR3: CASTQWEAGLNEQYF
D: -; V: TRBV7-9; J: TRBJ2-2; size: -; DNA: TGTGCCAGCAGCTTAAATACGGGACTCGACACCGGGGAGCTGTTTTTT; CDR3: CASSLNTGLDTGELFF
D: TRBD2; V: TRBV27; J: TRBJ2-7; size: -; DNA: TGTGCCAGCCGGGGGGACGTCTTACCTAACGAGCAGTACTTC; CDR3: CASRGDVLPNEQYF
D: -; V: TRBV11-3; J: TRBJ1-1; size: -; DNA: TGTGCCAGCAGCTTATTGGGCTCGGACAGCCTTGCCACTGAAGCTTTCTTT; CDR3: CASSLLGSDSLATEAFF
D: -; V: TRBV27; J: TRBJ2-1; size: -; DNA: TGTGCCAGCAGTTATCGACAGGATTACAATGAGCAGTTCTTC; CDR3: CASSYRQDYNEQFF
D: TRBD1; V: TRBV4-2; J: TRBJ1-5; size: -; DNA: TGTGCCAGCAGCCAAGTGACAGGGAATCCCAGATTAGCCCAGCATTTT; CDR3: CASSQVTGNPRLAQHF
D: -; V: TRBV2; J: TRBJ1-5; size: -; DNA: TGTGCCAGCAGCCGGGACCCCACAGGGAATCAGCCCCAGCATTTT; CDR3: CASSRDPTGNQPQHF
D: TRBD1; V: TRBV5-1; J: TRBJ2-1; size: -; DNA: TGCGCCAGCAGTCGGACAGGGGTAGACAATGAGCAGTTCTTC; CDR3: CASSRTGVDNEQFF
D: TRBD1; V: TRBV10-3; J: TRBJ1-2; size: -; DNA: TGTGCCATCAGTGACCAGGACAGGGGGAGGTATGGCTACACCTTC; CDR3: CAISDQDRGRYGYTF
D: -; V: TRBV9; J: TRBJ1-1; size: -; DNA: TGTGCCAGCAGCCCCATGGCGGGGGACACTGAAGCTTTCTTT; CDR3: CASSPMAGDTEAFF
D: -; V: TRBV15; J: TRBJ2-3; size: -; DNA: TGTGCCACCAGCAGAGACCCCAGCGGGAGCACAGATACGCAGTATTTT; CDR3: CATSRDPSGSTDTQYF
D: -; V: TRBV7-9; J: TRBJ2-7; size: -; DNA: TGTGCCAGCAGCTCCTCCTCGGGCGAGCAGTACTTC; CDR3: CASSSSSGEQYF
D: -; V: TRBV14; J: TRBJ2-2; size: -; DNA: TGTGCCAGCAGCGTTCCGGGGTGGGCCGGGGAGCTGTTTTTT; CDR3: CASSVPGWAGELFF
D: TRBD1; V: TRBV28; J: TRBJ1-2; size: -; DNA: TGTGCCAGCAGTTCCCCTCGCGGGCAGGGGGCTTTAGGCTACACCTTC; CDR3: CASSSPRGQGALGYTF
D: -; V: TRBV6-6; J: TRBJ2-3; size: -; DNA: TGTGCCAGCAGTTTCGCGGGACGGGCAGATACGCAGTATTTT; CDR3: CASSFAGRADTQYF
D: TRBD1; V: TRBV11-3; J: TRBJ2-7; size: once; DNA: TGTGCCAGCAGCCCCCGGACAGGGCAGGACGAGCAGTACTTC; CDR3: CASSPRTGQDEQYF
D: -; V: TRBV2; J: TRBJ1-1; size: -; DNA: TGTGCCAGCCCACTGTCGGGTCCTTCGAGGACTGAAGCTTTCTTT; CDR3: CASPLSGPSRTEAFF
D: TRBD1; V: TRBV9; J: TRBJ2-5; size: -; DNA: TGTGCCAGCAGCGTAGATCCAGGGGGCGGTGAGACCCAGTACTTC; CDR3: CASSVDPGGGETQYF
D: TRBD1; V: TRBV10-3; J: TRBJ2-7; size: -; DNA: TGTGCCATCAGTGAGGGACAGGGAACCTACGAGCAGTACTTC; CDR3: CAISEGQGTYEQYF
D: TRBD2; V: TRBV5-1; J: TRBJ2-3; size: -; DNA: TGCGCCAGCAGTCCCGGACTAGCAACAGATACGCAGTATTTT; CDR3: CASSPGLATDTQYF
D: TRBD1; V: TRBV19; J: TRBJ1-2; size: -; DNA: TGTGCCAGTAGTATATGGGGTTCGGGACAGGGGACGTTTGGCTACACCTTC; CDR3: CASSIWGSGQGTFGYTF
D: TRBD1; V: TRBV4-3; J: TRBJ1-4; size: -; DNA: TGCGCCAGCAGCCCGGACAGGGAAATGAAGGAACTGTTTTTT; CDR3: CASSPDREMKELFF
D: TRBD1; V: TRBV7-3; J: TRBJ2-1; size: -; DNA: TGTGCCAGCAGCATCTCGCAGGGGGCGCCGGGAAATGAGCAGTTCTTC; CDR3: CASSISQGAPGNEQFF
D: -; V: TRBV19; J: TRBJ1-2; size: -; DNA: TGTGCCAGTAGTAGACTCAGGGATGGCTACACCTTC; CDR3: CASSRLRDGYTF
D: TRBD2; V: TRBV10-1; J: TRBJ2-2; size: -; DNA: TGCGCCAGTAGTCTAGCGGGAGAAGACGGGGAGCTGTTTTTT; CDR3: CASSLAGEDGELFF
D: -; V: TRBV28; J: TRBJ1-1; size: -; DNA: TGTGCCCTCTCACGGGACTCGAACACTGAAGCTTTCTTT; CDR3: CALSRDSNTEAFF
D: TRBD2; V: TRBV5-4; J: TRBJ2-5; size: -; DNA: TGTGCCAGCAGCGTCCTTACTAGCGGGAGACGGCAAGAGACCCAGTACTTC; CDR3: CASSVLTSGRRQETQYF
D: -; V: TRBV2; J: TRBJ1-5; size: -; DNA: TGTGCCAGCAGGCCCCGAGAGAATAGCAATCAGCCCCAGCATTTT; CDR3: CASRPRENSNQPQHF
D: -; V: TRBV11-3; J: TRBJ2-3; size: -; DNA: TGTGCCAGCAGCTTCGGACTGCCCAACGCAGATACGCAGTATTTT; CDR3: CASSFGLPNADTQYF
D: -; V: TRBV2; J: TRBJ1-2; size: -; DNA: TGTGCCAGCAGTGAACCCGGCGGGCCTAACTATGGCTACACCTTC; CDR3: CASSEPGGPNYGYTF
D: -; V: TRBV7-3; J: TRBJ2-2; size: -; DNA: TGTGCCAGCAGCCCGTACAAGAACACCGGGGAGCTGTTTTTT; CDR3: CASSPYKNTGELFF
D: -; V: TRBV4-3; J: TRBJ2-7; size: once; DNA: TGCGCCAGCAGCCAAGATCGGGGGACCTACGAGCAGTACTTC; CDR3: CASSQDRGTYEQYF
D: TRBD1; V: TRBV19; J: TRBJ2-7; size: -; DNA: TGTGCCAGTAGTCCCCCTGACAGGGGGCGGGAGCAGTACTTC; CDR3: CASSPPDRGREQYF
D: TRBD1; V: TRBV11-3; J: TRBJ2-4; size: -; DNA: TGTGCCAGCAGCTCTCCCTTGACAGGGGACAAAAACATTCAGTACTTC; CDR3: CASSSPLTGDKNIQYF
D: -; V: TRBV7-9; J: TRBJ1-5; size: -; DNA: TGTGCCAGCAGCTCCTCAGTGAACAATCAGCCCCAGCATTTT; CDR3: CASSSSVNNQPQHF
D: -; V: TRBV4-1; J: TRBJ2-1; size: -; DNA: TGCGCCAGCAGCCAAGAAAACACCTACAATGAGCAGTTCTTC; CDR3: CASSQENTYNEQFF
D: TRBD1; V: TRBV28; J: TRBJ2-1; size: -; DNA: TGTGCCATCCAAACCGGGACAGGGTACAATGAGCAGTTCTTC; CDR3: CAIQTGTGYNEQFF
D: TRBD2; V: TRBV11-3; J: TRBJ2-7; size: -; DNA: TGTGCCAGCAAACCGACTAGCGGGACCTACGAGCAGTACTTC; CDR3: CASKPTSGTYEQYF
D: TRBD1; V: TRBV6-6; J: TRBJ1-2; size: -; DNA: TGTGCCAGCAGTTACATCAACAGGGGGAAGTATGGCTACACCTTC; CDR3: CASSYINRGKYGYTF
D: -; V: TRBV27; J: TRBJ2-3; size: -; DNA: TGTGCCAGCGGGTTAGCGGCTGCTAGCACAGATACGCAGTATTTT; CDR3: CASGLAAASTDTQYF
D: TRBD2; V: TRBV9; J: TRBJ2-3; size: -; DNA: TGTGCCAGCAGCCGCTTAGGCCCAACTGGCGGGAGCAAGGGTACGCAGTATTTT; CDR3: CASSRLGPTGGSKGTQYF
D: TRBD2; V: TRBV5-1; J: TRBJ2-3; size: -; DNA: TGCGCCAGCAGTCACCCCGGGACTAGCGGCGACACAGATACGCAGTATTTT; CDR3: CASSHPGTSGDTDTQYF
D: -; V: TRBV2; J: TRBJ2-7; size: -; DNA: TGTGCCAGCAGTGCTGACAGCACCTACGAGCAGTACTTC; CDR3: CASSADSTYEQYF
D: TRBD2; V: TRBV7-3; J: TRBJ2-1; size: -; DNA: TGTGCCAGCAGCTTAACGCGTATAGCGGGAGCTATCTCCTACAATGAGCAGTTCTTC; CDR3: CASSLTRIAGAISYNEQFF